This T cell receptor (beta chain) appears in the sequencing data of a study of response to subunit inactivated influenza vaccine. General study points: The authors suggested that every seasonal influenza vaccination recruits few new T cells.

Germline CDR1 SGHDT, CDR2 YYEEEE. With V trimmed by 4 bases and J by 0 bases, 10 bases remained unmatched. This CDR3 comprises 17 residues. About this clonotype itself: As yet, its antigen is unknown.

TCRdb used MiXCR to reprocess the RT-PCR reads, holding one entry per CDR3 protein. The sample contains approximately 250,000 distinct CDR3 sequences, 9% to 15% of which appear only once. The chain employs TRBV5-6 and TRBJ2-7; 10 positions agree with TRBD2. The sequence was obtained from a man aged 45-60 years who received an inactivated influenza vaccine. The source material was non-naive T cells sorted from PBMCs, sampled 14 days before vaccination. CDR3 amino acids: CASSASETSGFSYEQYF. CDR3 coding DNA: TGTGCCAGCAGCGCCTCCGAGACTAGCGGGTTCTCCTACGAGCAGTACTTC.